This T cell receptor beta chain was identified during a study of OX40 agonist ivuxolimab in advanced cancers. In the case of this clone: What it binds is unknown.

Study results and limitations: Clonal expansion was seen in CD4+ and CD8+ blood T cells by week 6 at 0.1 to 3.0 mg/kg.

Clones were read by immunoSEQ multiplex PCR, and TCRdb kept only the in-frame ones, dropping some. The sample carries roughly 76,000 clones, about 85% recorded once. The CDR3 sequence is 15 residues long. V shed 2 bases and J 7 bases; nucleotides not matched to a gene: 5. Germline CDR1 and CDR2: MNHNY and SVGAGI (reference sequence). This TCR derives from an adult with an advanced solid tumor such as melanoma, head and neck, liver or kidney cancer. Sequenced here: CD4+ or CD8+ T cells sorted from blood, sampled in a trial of the OX40 agonist ivuxolimab. The chain employs TRBV6-6 and TRBJ1-5; 10 bases line up with TRBD1. This CDR3 reads CASSYRTGGGQPQHF. As DNA, the CDR3 is TGTGCCAGCAGTTACCGGACAGGGGGTGGGCAGCCCCAGCATTTT.